This T cell receptor (beta chain) stems from a study of blood T cell repertoires in COVID-19. Overall study context: Researchers got acute and convalescent COVID-19 samples from the United States, Italy and Spain. T cells, B-cell-depleted T cells, or PBMCs provided the cDNA or gDNA that served as material.

In the study's own analysis: Cell counts per sample came from amplifying reference gene primers. TCRdb's copy holds only in-frame clones and misses some; the assay was immunoSEQ multiplex PCR. The D gene and trimming were derived from the DNA, and the V and J assignments and clone size from that table. Among over 100,000 clones listed, roughly 83% were seen once. This clone was found once. The CDR3 covers 15 residues. Germline CDR1 reads SGHTA; CDR2 reads FQGTGA. Trimming removed 0 bases from V and 0 bases from J, with 5 bases in between. Sequenced material: peripheral blood. This sequence originates from a woman of 80 years or more with active or convalescent COVID-19. This chain joins TRBV7-3 and TRBJ1-4, with a tentative D call TRBD1 (5 bases). The CDR3 sequence is CASSLTGATNEKLFF. Written as DNA, the CDR3 is TGTGCCAGCAGCTTAACAGGGGCAACTAATGAAAAACTGTTTTTT.